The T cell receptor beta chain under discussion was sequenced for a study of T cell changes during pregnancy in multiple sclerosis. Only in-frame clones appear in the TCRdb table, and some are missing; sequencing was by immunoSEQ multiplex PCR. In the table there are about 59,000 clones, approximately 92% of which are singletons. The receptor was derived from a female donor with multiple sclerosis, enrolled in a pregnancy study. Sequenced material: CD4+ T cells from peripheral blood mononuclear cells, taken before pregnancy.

The CDR3 DNA reads as TGTGCCAGCAGGAAGCTCCAGACAGGGAACTATGGCTACACCTTC. Protein product: CASRKLQTGNYGYTF. This rearrangement joins TRBV2 to TRBJ1-2; 7 bases are shared with TRBD1. Germline assignment: CDR1 SNHLY and CDR2 FYNNEI. The CDR3 covers 15 residues. V trimming: 6 bases; J trimming: 2 bases; junction bases outside the gene matches: 9.